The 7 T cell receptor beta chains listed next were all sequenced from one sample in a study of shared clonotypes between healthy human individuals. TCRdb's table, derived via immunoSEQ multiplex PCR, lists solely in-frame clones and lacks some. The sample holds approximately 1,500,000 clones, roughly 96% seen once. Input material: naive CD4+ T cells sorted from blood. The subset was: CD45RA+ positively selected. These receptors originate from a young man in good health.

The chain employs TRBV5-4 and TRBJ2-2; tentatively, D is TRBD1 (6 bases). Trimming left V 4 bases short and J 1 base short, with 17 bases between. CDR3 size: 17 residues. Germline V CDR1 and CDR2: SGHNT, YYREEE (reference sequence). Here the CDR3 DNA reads TGTGCCAGCAGCCATAAACCACTGGACAGGAACACCGGGGAGCTGTTTTTT. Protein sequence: CASSHKPLDRNTGELFF. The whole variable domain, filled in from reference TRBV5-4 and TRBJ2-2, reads ETGVTQSPTHLIKTRGQQVTLRCSSQSGHNTVSWYQQALGQGPQFIFQYYREEENGRGNFPPRFSGLQFPNYSSELNVNALELDDSALYLCASSHKPLDRNTGELFFGEGSRLTVL.

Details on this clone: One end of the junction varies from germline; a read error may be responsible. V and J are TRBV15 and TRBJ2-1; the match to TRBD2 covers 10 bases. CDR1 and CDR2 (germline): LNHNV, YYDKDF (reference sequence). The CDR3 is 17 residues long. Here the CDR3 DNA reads TGTGCCACCAGCAGAGATATACTAGCGGGAATATTAAATGGGCAGTTCTTC. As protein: CATSRDILAGILNGQFF.

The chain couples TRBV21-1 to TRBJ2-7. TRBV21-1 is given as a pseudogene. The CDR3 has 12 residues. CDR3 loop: CASSRRVYEQYF. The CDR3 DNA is TGTGCCAGCAGCAGAAGGGTCTACGAGCAGTACTTC.

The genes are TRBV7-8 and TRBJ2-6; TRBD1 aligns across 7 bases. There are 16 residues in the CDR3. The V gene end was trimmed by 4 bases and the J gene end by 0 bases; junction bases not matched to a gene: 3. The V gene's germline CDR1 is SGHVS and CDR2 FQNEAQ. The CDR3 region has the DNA TGTGCCAGCAGCTCCTACAGGGGCTCTGGGGCCAACGTCCTGACTTTC. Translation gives CASSSYRGSGANVLTF.

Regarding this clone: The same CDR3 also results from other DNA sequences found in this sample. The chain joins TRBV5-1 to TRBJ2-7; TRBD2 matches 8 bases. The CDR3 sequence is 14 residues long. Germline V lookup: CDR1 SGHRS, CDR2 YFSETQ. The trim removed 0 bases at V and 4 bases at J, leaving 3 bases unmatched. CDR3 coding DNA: TGCGCCAGCAGCTTGGAGGGGACTAGATACGAGCAGTACTTC. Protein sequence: CASSLEGTRYEQYF.

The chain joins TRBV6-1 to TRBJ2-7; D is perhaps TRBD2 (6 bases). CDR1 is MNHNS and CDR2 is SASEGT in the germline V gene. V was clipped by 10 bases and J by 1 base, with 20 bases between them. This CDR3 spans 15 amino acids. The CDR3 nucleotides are TGTGCCACCTATGATTTTCCACGGGGGTCCTACGAGCAGTACTTC. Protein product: CATYDFPRGSYEQYF.

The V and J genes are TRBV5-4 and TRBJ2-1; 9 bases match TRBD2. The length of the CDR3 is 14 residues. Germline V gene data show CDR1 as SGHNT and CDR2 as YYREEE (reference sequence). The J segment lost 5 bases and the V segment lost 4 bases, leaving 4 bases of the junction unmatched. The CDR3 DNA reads TGTGCCAGCAGCGGGGTAGCGGGGGACAATGAGCAGTTCTTC. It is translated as CASSGVAGDNEQFF.